This T cell receptor beta chain was identified during a study of blood T cell repertoires in COVID-19. Across the study: Samples came from the United States, Italy and Spain, spanning acute and convalescent COVID-19. From T cells, B-cell-depleted T cells, or PBMCs came the material, which was cDNA or gDNA.

This clone was detected only once. Libraries were prepared by immunoSEQ multiplex PCR; TCRdb keeps only in-frame clonotypes and omits some of them. The table records 450,000 to 500,000 clones, around 85% of them present only once. CDR1 is MDHEN, CDR2 SYDVKM, per germline. After removal of 2 bases from V and 2 bases from J, the junction contained 8 bases not matched to a gene. This CDR3 is built from 17 residues. Sequenced sample: peripheral blood. The chain couples TRBV28 to TRBJ1-2; the match to TRBD1 covers 10 bases. This receptor was taken from a human donor in a cohort sampled during active COVID-19. Here the CDR3 reads CASSLLLDRGPNYGYTF. CDR3 DNA sequence: TGTGCCAGCAGTTTACTCCTAGACAGGGGGCCAAACTATGGCTACACCTTC.